What follows are 20 T cell receptor beta chains derived from one specimen sequenced in a study of cytomegalovirus exposure and HLA in healthy donors. PCR primers comprised 60 Vbeta and 13 Jbeta primers. This table comes from immunoSEQ multiplex PCR, and its TCRdb copy is limited to in-frame clones, with some not included. The sample has about 140,000 clones; more than 60% are singletons. Sequencing was carried out using PBMCs. The receptors shown here come from a male donor in good health and CMV-seronegative.

The chain couples TRBV29-1 to TRBJ2-5, with TRBD2 identical over 11 bases. The CDR3 length is 14 residues. CDR1 is SQVTM, CDR2 ANQGSEA, per germline. With V trimmed by 4 bases and J by 5 bases, 6 bases remained unmatched. CDR3 DNA: TGCAGCGTTGGGGTAGCGGGGGGGCTGGAGACCCAGTACTTC. Translation gives CSVGVAGGLETQYF.

V and J are TRBV2 and TRBJ1-2; 8 bases line up with TRBD1. Looked up from germline, CDR1 is SNHLY and CDR2 is FYNNEI. V was clipped by 8 bases and J by 0 bases; unmatched bases: 14. This CDR3 comprises 17 residues. The CDR3 here is CASVNPGQDTSNYGYTF. The CDR3 DNA is TGTGCCAGCGTTAATCCGGGACAGGATACCTCTAACTATGGCTACACCTTC.

V is TRBV27 and J is TRBJ2-1; weak D call: TRBD1 (6 bases). V gave up 5 bases and J gave up 5 bases, with 13 bases separating them. From germline, CDR1 is MNHEY and CDR2 SMNVEV (reference sequence). This CDR3 contains 14 residues. CDR3 sequence: CASSMDSLNNEQFF. In DNA form, the CDR3 reads TGTGCCAGCAGTATGGACAGCCTCAACAATGAGCAGTTCTTC.

This clone was recorded a few times. The V call is TRBV18, the J call TRBJ2-2; D is perhaps TRBD2 (7 bases). Germline values: CDR1 KGHSH, CDR2 LQKENI. Trimming stripped 0 bases from V and 4 bases from J, with 12 bases between. This CDR3 is built from 16 residues. The CDR3 DNA reads as TGTGCCAGCTCACCACCCTTACGGGGGGCCACCGGGGAGCTGTTTTTT. Translated: CASSPPLRGATGELFF.

The chain links TRBV6-5 to TRBJ1-1; the match to TRBD1 covers 7 bases. Germline V gene sequence: CDR1 MNHEY, CDR2 SVGAGI. V shed 1 base, J shed 5 bases, and the junction held 7 bases outside the gene matches. The length of the CDR3 is 15 residues. CDR3 residues: CASSYYRGQRTEAFF. In DNA form, the CDR3 reads TGTGCCAGCAGTTACTATAGGGGGCAGAGGACTGAAGCTTTCTTT.

The chain has TRBV7-8 and TRBJ2-2; 7 bases match TRBD2. CDR3 length equals 16 residues. Losses at the gene ends were 7 bases for V and 2 bases for J; bases not matched to a gene: 10. The germline CDR1 and CDR2 sequences are SGHVS and FQNEAQ. For the CDR3, the DNA is TGTGCCAGCATCCTGTCTAGCGGAGAAAACACCGGGGAGCTGTTTTTT. Protein: CASILSSGENTGELFF. Full variable domain (rest looked up from reference TRBV7-8 and TRBJ2-2): GAGVSQSPRYKVAKRGQDVALRCDPISGHVSLFWYQQALGQGPEFLTYFQNEAQLDKSGLPSDRFFAERPEGSVSTLKIQRTQQEDSAVYLCASILSSGENTGELFFGEGSRLTVL.

By sample fraction, this clone is medium-sized. This rearrangement joins TRBV10-3 to TRBJ1-4; D may be TRBD1 (5 bases). The CDR3 loop spans 14 amino acids. The germline gives CDR1 ENHRY, CDR2 SYGVKD. V shed 5 bases and J shed 1 base, with 8 bases lying between them. The CDR3 region has the DNA TGTGCCATCAGTTCAGGGCTAACTAATGAAAAACTGTTTTTT. Its protein is CAISSGLTNEKLFF.

V usage is TRBV27 and J usage is TRBJ1-2; D unresolved. The CDR3 has 15 residues. Germline V gives CDR1 MNHEY, CDR2 SMNVEV (reference sequence). Between the trimmed V and J ends, which lost 6 bases and 2 bases, there was a span of 16 bases. CDR3 sequence (DNA): TGTGCCAGCAGACCGGGGAGTCAGCGAAACTATGGCTACACCTTC. The encoded protein is CASRPGSQRNYGYTF.

This clone turned up a few times. The genes are TRBV28 and TRBJ1-4, with TRBD1 matching 9 bases. This CDR3 has 16 amino acids. The V segment lost 5 bases and the J segment 8 bases; nucleotides outside the gene matches: 12. CDR1 and CDR2 (germline): MDHEN, SYDVKM. CDR3 sequence reads: CASSPSVTGGREKLFF. CDR3 coding DNA: TGTGCCAGCAGTCCATCAGTGACAGGGGGGCGGGAAAAACTGTTTTTT.

This clone was seen more than once but under ten times. The chain employs TRBV5-1 and TRBJ2-5; D is possibly TRBD1 (6 bases). Per the germline V gene, CDR1 is SGHRS and CDR2 is YFSETQ. V dropped 0 bases and J dropped 7 bases, with 13 bases sitting between them. The CDR3 runs to 14 residues. Written as DNA, the CDR3 is TGCGCCAGCAGCTTGGGAGGGGGAGAAGTGACCCAGTACTTC. It translates to CASSLGGGEVTQYF.

This sequence joins TRBV6-4 and TRBJ1-5; D not certain. Per the germline V gene, CDR1 is MRHNA and CDR2 is SNTAGT. V gave up 6 bases and J gave up 6 bases, with 21 bases separating them. This CDR3 contains 16 residues. This CDR3 reads CASRPSGGFKVQPQHF. The CDR3 DNA follows: TGTGCCAGCAGGCCTTCGGGAGGTTTCAAAGTTCAGCCCCAGCATTTT.

V is TRBV9 and J is TRBJ2-7; TRBD2 is a possible D gene (6 bases). Germline lookup yields CDR1 SGDLS and CDR2 YYNGEE. The CDR3 consists of 15 residues. Trimming cost V 4 bases and J 4 bases, with 18 bases left between them. CDR3 region: CASSPWAGHEYEQYF. CDR3 in DNA: TGTGCCAGCAGCCCTTGGGCGGGGCATGAATACGAGCAGTACTTC.

The rearrangement joins TRBV6-5 to TRBJ2-1, with D perhaps TRBD1 (6 bases). The V gene lost 2 bases and the J gene lost 7 bases, with 15 bases spanning the gap. This CDR3 has 15 amino acids. Looked up from germline, CDR1 is MNHEY and CDR2 is SVGAGI. CDR3 in amino acids: CASSYMGAGANEQFF. In DNA, the CDR3 is TGTGCCAGCAGTTACATGGGGGCAGGTGCTAATGAGCAGTTCTTC.

The gene calls are TRBV5-4 and TRBJ1-1; the D gene is possibly TRBD1 (6 bases). Germline CDR1 SGHNT, CDR2 YYREEE (reference sequence). The CDR3 loop spans 14 amino acids. The ends were cut back, 3 bases at V and 2 bases at J, with 11 bases in the middle. CDR3 sequence reads: CASSSGQPNTEAFF. In DNA, the CDR3 is TGTGCCAGCAGCTCTGGACAGCCAAACACTGAAGCTTTCTTT.

The rearrangement uses TRBV27 and TRBJ1-4, with D possibly matching TRBD1 (6 bases). V gave up 6 bases and J gave up 13 bases, with 12 bases separating them. The CDR3 runs 11 residues. Looked up from germline, CDR1 is MNHEY and CDR2 is SMNVEV (reference sequence). The CDR3 DNA reads as TGTGCCAGCAGGGACCAGGGGAGACTGTTTTTT. Translated, it gives CASRDQGRLFF.

CDR3 sequence reads: CASSPPSGGTYEQYF. Written as DNA, the CDR3 is TGTGCCAGCAGTCCACCTAGCGGGGGCACCTACGAGCAGTACTTC. The chain recombines TRBV27 with TRBJ2-7, with TRBD2 matching over 10 bases. This CDR3 spans 15 amino acids. After removal of 5 bases from V and 2 bases from J, the junction contained 6 bases not matched to a gene. Germline values: CDR1 MNHEY, CDR2 SMNVEV (reference sequence).

V gene TRBV19 combines with J gene TRBJ1-2, with 7 positions matching TRBD1. Per germline, CDR1 LNHDA and CDR2 SQIVND (reference sequence). The CDR3 loop spans 17 amino acids. Unmatched junction bases numbered 12, after V lost 3 bases and J lost 2 bases. Written as DNA, the CDR3 is TGTGCCAGTAGTATGGCCCTGGGACAGCCGCTAAACTATGGCTACACCTTC. Translated, it gives CASSMALGQPLNYGYTF.

The chain employs TRBV7-3 and TRBJ1-2; unclear D gene. This CDR3 is built from 13 residues. V lost 5 bases and J 0 bases, leaving 7 bases between the germline ends. Germline values: CDR1 SGHTA, CDR2 FQGTGA. The CDR3 protein is CASSPDSNYGYTF. In DNA, the CDR3 is TGTGCCAGCAGCCCCGACTCTAACTATGGCTACACCTTC.

V usage is TRBV6-1 and J usage is TRBJ2-3; 7 bases agree with TRBD1. Germline V lookup: CDR1 MNHNS, CDR2 SASEGT. The CDR3 has 14 residues. With V trimmed by 2 bases and J by 6 bases, 5 bases remained unmatched. CDR3 protein: CASSETGAMDTQYF. Written as DNA, the CDR3 is TGTGCCAGCAGTGAAACAGGGGCCATGGATACGCAGTATTTT.

The CDR3 region has the DNA TGCAGCGGAACCGACAGATACACTGAAGCTTTCTTT. Amino acids: CSGTDRYTEAFF. The rearrangement uses TRBV29-1 and TRBJ1-1; D possibly corresponds to TRBD1 (5 bases). Germline CDR1 and CDR2: SQVTM and ANQGSEA. The CDR3 has 12 residues. Trimming cost V 7 bases and J 3 bases, with 12 bases left between them.